This T cell receptor beta chain was sequenced during a study of blood T cell repertoires in COVID-19 (dated by TCRdb to 2018 to 2021). For the wider study: Collaborator samples came from the United States, Italy and Spain and covered acute and convalescent phases of COVID-19. The prospective study material was composed of cDNA or gDNA derived from T cells, B-cell-depleted T cells, or PBMCs. Samples came from the ongoing ImmuneRACE study (first 160 participants) plus 1,254 subjects from 6 global collaborators. The repertoires were made available in a free public database intended to serve as a resource for research on the immune response to SARS-CoV-2. The dataset comprised deeply sampled blood TCRbeta repertoires from subjects exposed to, actively infected with, or recovered from COVID-19. Where available, HLA class I and class II types were taken from metadata supplied by the sample provider and were not determined by assay-based typing. Nearly every sample came with metadata listing a de-identified subject ID, COVID-19 status, age in years and sex. Results and caveats for the whole study, not just this receptor: The amount of clinical and demographic metadata varied by source and participant and was provided uncurated.

With respect to this clone: This receptor's antigen is unknown. Base qualities were left out, and no much larger clone turns up one base away.

One collaborating source in Seattle enrolled patients while the patients were actively infected and followed the patients over time throughout the course of disease. Each collaborating institution followed its own protocols to collect whole blood in K2EDTA tubes. Collaborator samples were shipped for TCRbeta analysis as frozen whole blood, isolated PBMCs, or DNA extracted from either sample type. TCRbeta CDR3 regions were amplified from genomic DNA by means of the immunoSEQ Assay, a bias-controlled multiplex PCR. The study's own analysis went as follows. Nucleated cell counts per sample were estimated from amplification of reference gene primers within the assay. To quantify the absolute abundance of each unique TCRbeta CDR3 rearrangement, sequence reads were collapsed and filtered. For each sample, productive Simpson clonality was calculated as the square root of Simpson's diversity index across productive rearrangements. TCRdb carries this immuneACCESS record with in-frame sequences only. Its versions omit some clonotypes, under half of them owing to an unresolved V gene in the studies checked, with the rest unexplained. V and J calls and clone size are as listed in that table; D and trimming were resolved from the DNA. For this sample the table gives approximately 210,000 clones, of which 70% to 90% were detected only once. In total, the top ten clones hold around a tenth of the sample.

The TCR was taken from a man aged 45-60 years with COVID-19, enrolled during active disease. What was sequenced was peripheral blood.

The CDR3 region: CASSRTGGTGELFF. The nucleotide sequence reads as follows: TGTGCCAGCAGTCGGACAGGGGGCACCGGGGAGCTGTTTTTT. The chain is encoded by TRBV19 joined to TRBJ2-2, with TRBD1 matching 10 junction bases. The CDR3, cysteine through phenylalanine, is 14 amino acids long. Of all the DNA, just the CDR3 is kept, 42 bases in frame from base 1. V trim: 9 bases; J trim: 4 bases; unmatched bases: 5. From a lookup of the germline V gene (reference sequence), CDR1 and CDR2 are LNHDA and SQIVND.